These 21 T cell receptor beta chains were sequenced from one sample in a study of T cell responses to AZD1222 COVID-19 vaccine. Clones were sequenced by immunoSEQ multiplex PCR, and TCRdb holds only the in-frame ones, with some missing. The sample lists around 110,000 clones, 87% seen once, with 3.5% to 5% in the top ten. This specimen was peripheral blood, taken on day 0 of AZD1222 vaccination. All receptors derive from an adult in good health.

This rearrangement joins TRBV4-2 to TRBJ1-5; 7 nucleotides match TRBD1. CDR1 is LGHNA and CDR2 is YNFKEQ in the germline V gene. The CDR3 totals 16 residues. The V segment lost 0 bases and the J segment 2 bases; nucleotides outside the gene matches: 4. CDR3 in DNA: TGTGCCAGCAGCCAAGATGTGGGGACAGGCAATCAGCCCCAGCATTTT. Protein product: CASSQDVGTGNQPQHF.

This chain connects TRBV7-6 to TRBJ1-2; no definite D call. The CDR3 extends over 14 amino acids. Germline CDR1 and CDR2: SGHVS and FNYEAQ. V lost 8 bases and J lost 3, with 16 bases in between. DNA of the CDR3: TGTGCCAGCTCTCTTAATTCAGTGGACTATGGCTACACCTTC. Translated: CASSLNSVDYGYTF.

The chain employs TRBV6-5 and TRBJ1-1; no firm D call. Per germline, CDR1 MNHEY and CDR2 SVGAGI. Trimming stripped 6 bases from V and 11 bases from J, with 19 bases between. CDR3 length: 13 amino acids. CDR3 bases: TGTGCCAGCAGGAAACCCGGGCGCCAGGTGGCTTTCTTT. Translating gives CASRKPGRQVAFF.

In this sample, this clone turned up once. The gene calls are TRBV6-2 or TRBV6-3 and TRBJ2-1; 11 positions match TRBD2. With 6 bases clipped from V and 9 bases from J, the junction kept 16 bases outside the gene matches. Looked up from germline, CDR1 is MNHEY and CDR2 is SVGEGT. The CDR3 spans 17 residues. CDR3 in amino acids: CASSYSRTGLAATEQFF. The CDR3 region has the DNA TGTGCCAGCAGCTATTCGCGAACGGGACTAGCGGCTACTGAGCAGTTCTTC.

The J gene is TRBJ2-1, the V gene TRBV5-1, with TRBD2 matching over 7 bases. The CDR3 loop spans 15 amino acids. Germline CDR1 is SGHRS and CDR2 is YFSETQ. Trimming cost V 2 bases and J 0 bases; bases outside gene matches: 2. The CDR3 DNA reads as TGCGCCAGCAGCTTTGGACTAGACTCCTACAATGAGCAGTTCTTC. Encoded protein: CASSFGLDSYNEQFF.

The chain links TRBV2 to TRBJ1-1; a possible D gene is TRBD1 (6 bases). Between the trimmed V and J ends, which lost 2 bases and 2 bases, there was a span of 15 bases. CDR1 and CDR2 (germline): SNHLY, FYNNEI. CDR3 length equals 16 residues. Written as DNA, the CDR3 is TGTGCCAGCAGTGAACGTAGAGGGGGGGTAAACACTGAAGCTTTCTTT. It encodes CASSERRGGVNTEAFF.

This CDR3 is CASRQQVNTEAFF. In DNA, the CDR3 is TGTGCCAGCAGACAACAGGTTAACACTGAAGCTTTCTTT. V usage is TRBV12-3 or TRBV12-4 and J usage is TRBJ1-1; TRBD1 is a possible D gene (5 bases). The length of the CDR3 is 13 residues. Trimming took off 6 bases at V and 2 bases at J, with 10 bases between the two ends.

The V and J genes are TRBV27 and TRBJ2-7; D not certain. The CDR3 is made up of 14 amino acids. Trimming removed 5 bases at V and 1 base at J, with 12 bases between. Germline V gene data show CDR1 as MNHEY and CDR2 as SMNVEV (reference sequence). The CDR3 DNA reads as TGTGCCAGCAGTAAACAGACAACGTCCTACGAGCAGTACTTC. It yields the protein CASSKQTTSYEQYF.

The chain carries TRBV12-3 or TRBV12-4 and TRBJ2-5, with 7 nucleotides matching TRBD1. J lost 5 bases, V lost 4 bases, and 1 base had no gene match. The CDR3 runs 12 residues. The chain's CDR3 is CASSSTGETQYF. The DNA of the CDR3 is TGTGCCAGCAGTTCGACAGGGGAGACCCAGTACTTC.

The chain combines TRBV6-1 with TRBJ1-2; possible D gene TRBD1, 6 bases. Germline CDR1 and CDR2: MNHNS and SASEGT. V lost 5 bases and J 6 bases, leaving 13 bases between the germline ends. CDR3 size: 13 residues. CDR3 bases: TGTGCCAGCAGTCTTCAGGACAGCGATGGCTACACCTTC. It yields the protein CASSLQDSDGYTF.

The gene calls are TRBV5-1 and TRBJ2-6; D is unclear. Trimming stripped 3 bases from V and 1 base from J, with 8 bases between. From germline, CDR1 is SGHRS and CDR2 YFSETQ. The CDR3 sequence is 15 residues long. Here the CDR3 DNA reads TGCGCCAGCAGCTACAAAGGATCTGGGGCCAACGTCCTGACTTTC. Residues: CASSYKGSGANVLTF.

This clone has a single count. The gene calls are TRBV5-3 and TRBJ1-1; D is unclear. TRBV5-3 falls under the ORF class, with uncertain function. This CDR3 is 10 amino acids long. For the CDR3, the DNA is TGTGCAAAGAGGGACACTGAAGCTTTCTTT. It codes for CAKRDTEAFF.

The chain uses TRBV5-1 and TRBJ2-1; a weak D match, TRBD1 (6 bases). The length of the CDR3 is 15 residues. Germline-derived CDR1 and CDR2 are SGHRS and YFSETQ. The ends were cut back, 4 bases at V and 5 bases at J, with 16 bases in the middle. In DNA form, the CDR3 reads TGCGCCAGCAGCGCCGGACAGCTCAGAGACAATGAGCAGTTCTTC. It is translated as CASSAGQLRDNEQFF.

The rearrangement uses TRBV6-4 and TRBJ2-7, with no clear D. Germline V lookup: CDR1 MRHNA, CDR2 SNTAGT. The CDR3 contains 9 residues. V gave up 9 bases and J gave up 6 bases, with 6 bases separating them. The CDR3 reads CARIFEQYF. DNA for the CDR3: TGTGCCAGGATCTTCGAGCAGTACTTC.

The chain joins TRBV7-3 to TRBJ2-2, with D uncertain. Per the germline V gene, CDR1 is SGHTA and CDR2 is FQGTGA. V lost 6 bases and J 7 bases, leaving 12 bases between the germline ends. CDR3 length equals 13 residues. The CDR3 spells CASSKNPGGELFF. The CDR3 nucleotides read TGTGCCAGCAGTAAGAACCCGGGCGGGGAGCTGTTTTTT.

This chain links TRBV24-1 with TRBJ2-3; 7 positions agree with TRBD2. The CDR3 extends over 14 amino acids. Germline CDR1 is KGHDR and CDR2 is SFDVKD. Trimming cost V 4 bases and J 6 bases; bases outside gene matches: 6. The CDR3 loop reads CATSEGSGLDTQYF. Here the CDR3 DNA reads TGTGCCACCAGTGAGGGTAGCGGGCTGGATACGCAGTATTTT.

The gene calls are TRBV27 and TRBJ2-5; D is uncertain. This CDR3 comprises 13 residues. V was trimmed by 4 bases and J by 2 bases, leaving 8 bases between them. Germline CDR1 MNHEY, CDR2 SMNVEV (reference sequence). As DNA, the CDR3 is TGTGCCAGCAGTTCATTAACTCAAGAGACCCAGTACTTC. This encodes CASSSLTQETQYF.

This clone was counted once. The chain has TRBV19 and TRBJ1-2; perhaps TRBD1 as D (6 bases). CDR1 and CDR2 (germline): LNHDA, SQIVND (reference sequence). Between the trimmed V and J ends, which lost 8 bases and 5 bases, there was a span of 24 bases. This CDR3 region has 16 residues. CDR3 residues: CASFSPPGRGLYGYTF. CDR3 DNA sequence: TGTGCCAGTTTTTCCCCCCCGGGCAGGGGACTATATGGCTACACCTTC.

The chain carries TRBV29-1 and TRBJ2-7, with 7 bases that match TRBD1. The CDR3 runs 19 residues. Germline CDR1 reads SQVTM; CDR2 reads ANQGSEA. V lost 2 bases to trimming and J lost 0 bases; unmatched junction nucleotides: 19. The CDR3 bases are TGCAGCGTTGAACTTTTCCGGGACAGTTGGTATGAAAGCTCCTACGAGCAGTACTTC. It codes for CSVELFRDSWYESSYEQYF.

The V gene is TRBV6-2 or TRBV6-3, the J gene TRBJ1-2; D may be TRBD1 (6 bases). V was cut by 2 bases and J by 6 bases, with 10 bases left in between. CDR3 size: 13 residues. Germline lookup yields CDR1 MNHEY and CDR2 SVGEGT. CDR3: CASSYPDSHGYTF. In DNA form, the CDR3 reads TGTGCCAGCAGTTACCCGGACAGCCATGGCTACACCTTC.

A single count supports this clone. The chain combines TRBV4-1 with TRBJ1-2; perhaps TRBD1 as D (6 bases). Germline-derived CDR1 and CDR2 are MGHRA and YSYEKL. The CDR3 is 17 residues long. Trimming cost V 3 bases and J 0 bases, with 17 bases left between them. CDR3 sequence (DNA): TGCGCCAGCAGCCATCCCCGAGGGGGTTCTACTAACTATGGCTACACCTTC. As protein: CASSHPRGGSTNYGYTF.